A single sample gave rise to the 21 T cell receptor beta chains below, sequenced in a study of cytomegalovirus exposure and HLA in healthy donors. PCR amplification relied on 60 Vbeta primers (plus 13 Jbeta primers). The table came from immunoSEQ multiplex PCR; TCRdb's copy has only in-frame clones and leaves some out. The data contain under 200,000 clones, 68% of them seen just once; the ten biggest clones take up 2.5% to 3%. Material for sequencing was PBMCs. These receptors came from a woman in her thirties or forties in good health and CMV-seropositive.

The chain links TRBV19 to TRBJ2-5; 9 nucleotides agree with TRBD1. Germline values: CDR1 LNHDA, CDR2 SQIVND (reference sequence). Unmatched junction bases numbered 10, after V lost 6 bases and J lost 5 bases. The CDR3 is 15 residues long. CDR3 nucleotides: TGTGCCAGTAGGCGGGGACAGGGCCGAGGGGAGACCCAGTACTTC. Translated: CASRRGQGRGETQYF.

The rearrangement joins TRBV5-1 to TRBJ2-3, with 10 bases aligning to TRBD2. CDR1 is SGHRS and CDR2 is YFSETQ in the germline V gene. V was clipped by 0 bases and J by 3 bases; unmatched bases: 7. There are 17 residues in the CDR3. The CDR3 sequence: CASSLAASGGVTDTQYF. DNA of the CDR3: TGCGCCAGCAGCTTGGCGGCTAGCGGGGGCGTGACAGATACGCAGTATTTT.

This chain joins TRBV13 and TRBJ1-3, with TRBD1 identical over 8 bases. The germline gives CDR1 PRHDT, CDR2 FYEKMQ (reference sequence). This CDR3 has 16 residues. V was pared by 0 bases and J by 4 bases, with 5 bases of the junction left unmatched. The CDR3 here is CASSLGGQESGNTIYF. The CDR3 region has the DNA TGTGCCAGCAGCTTAGGGGGACAGGAGTCCGGAAACACCATATATTTT. The entire variable domain, with the rest obtained from reference TRBV13 and TRBJ1-3, is as follows: AAGVIQSPRHLIKEKRETATLKCYPIPRHDTVYWYQQGPGQDPQFLISFYEKMQSDKGSIPDRFSAQQFSDYHSELNMSSLELGDSALYFCASSLGGQESGNTIYFGEGSWLTVV.

This sequence joins TRBV27 and TRBJ2-7; 8 nucleotides align to TRBD1. Per the germline V gene, CDR1 is MNHEY and CDR2 is SMNVEV (reference sequence). This CDR3 is 15 amino acids long. V trimming: 2 bases; J trimming: 5 bases; junction bases outside the gene matches: 8. CDR3 nucleotides: TGTGCCAGCAGTTTAGAGAGACAGGGGCGGCACGAGCAGTACTTC. It specifies CASSLERQGRHEQYF.

This clone is a singleton in its sample. The J gene is TRBJ2-7, the V gene TRBV15; D is perhaps TRBD1 (6 bases). Germline V CDR1 and CDR2: LNHNV, YYDKDF (reference sequence). Trimming cost V 0 bases and J 5 bases, with 14 bases left between them. CDR3 length: 15 residues. In nucleotides, the CDR3 is TGTGCCACCAGCAGAGATCAATCAGGGGCCAACGAGCAGTACTTC. Its protein is CATSRDQSGANEQYF.

In regard to this clone: At one end, the junction sequence differs from germline, possibly due to a read error. This rearrangement joins TRBV5-1 to TRBJ1-1; D uncertain. CDR1 is SGHRS and CDR2 is YFSETQ in the germline V gene. The CDR3 runs to 15 residues. The CDR3 DNA reads TGCGCCAGCAGCTTGTTTCCGGGAGTGAACCCTGAAGCTTTCTTT. Protein: CASSLFPGVNPEAFF.

The V call is TRBV12-5, the J call TRBJ1-1; D remains unclear. The CDR3 totals 14 residues. Germline assignment: CDR1 LGHNT and CDR2 FRNRAP. Trimming shortened V by 0 bases and J by 2 bases, and 7 bases separated the two germline ends. The DNA of the CDR3 is TGTGCTAGTGGTTTGGTACCGGGAAACACTGAAGCTTTCTTT. Its protein product is CASGLVPGNTEAFF.

The chain combines TRBV5-1 with TRBJ2-7; TRBD2 matches 7 bases. The germline V gene encodes CDR1 SGHRS and CDR2 YFSETQ. The CDR3 runs 14 residues. The junction had 3 bases not matched to a gene; V was cut back by 0 bases and J by 3 bases. The CDR3 loop is CASSLAPSGYEQYF. CDR3 sequence (DNA): TGCGCCAGCAGCTTGGCCCCTAGCGGCTACGAGCAGTACTTC.

CDR3 in amino acids: CASSDRLAGRSYEQYF. The CDR3 DNA is TGTGCCAGCAGTGACCGGTTGGCAGGGCGCTCCTACGAGCAGTACTTC. The chain uses TRBV6-1 and TRBJ2-7; perhaps TRBD1 as D (5 bases). The V and J ends lost 3 bases and 0 bases respectively, with 15 bases between them. Per the germline V gene, CDR1 is MNHNS and CDR2 is SASEGT. The CDR3 is 16 amino acids.

The gene calls are TRBV28 and TRBJ1-1, with D perhaps TRBD1 (6 bases). The CDR3 is 14 residues long. Germline V gene lookup returns CDR1 MDHEN and CDR2 SYDVKM. Trimming pared 4 bases from V and 6 bases from J, leaving 15 bases between. The CDR3 sequence: CASSSYDRWAEAFF. Written as DNA, the CDR3 is TGTGCCAGCAGTTCCTACGACAGGTGGGCTGAAGCTTTCTTT.

V and J are TRBV27 and TRBJ2-7; 9 bases line up with TRBD1. The V gene end was trimmed by 1 base and the J gene end by 4 bases; junction bases not matched to a gene: 8. CDR3 size: 16 residues. Germline values: CDR1 MNHEY, CDR2 SMNVEV (reference sequence). CDR3 coding DNA: TGTGCCAGCAGTTTATTCCCGGGACAGGGTATTTACGAGCAGTACTTC. It encodes CASSLFPGQGIYEQYF.

The chain links TRBV6-5 to TRBJ1-1; TRBD1 agrees at 8 bases. The CDR3 spans 16 residues. J was trimmed by 1 base and V by 2 bases; bases with no gene match: 6. Per the germline V gene, CDR1 is MNHEY and CDR2 is SVGAGI. CDR3 protein: CASSYVSGGANTEAFF. The CDR3 region has the DNA TGTGCCAGCAGTTACGTCTCAGGGGGCGCGAACACTGAAGCTTTCTTT.

The chain employs TRBV29-1 and TRBJ2-3, with no clear D. The CDR3 length is 16 residues. V was pared by 7 bases and J by 0 bases, with 20 bases between. Per the germline V gene, CDR1 is SQVTM and CDR2 is ANQGSEA. CDR3 in DNA: TGCAGCGCCCTCTCGACATCTCGTACTAGCACAGATACGCAGTATTTT. This gives the protein CSALSTSRTSTDTQYF.

CDR3 nucleotides: TGCAGCGCGGATCCGGGACAGGGGGCCAGTTCCCAAGAGACCCAGTACTTC. Its protein product is CSADPGQGASSQETQYF. The chain combines TRBV29-1 with TRBJ2-5; TRBD1 agrees at 12 bases. V lost 7 bases and J lost 1; bases outside the gene matches: 13. This CDR3 has 17 amino acids. CDR1 is SQVTM and CDR2 is ANQGSEA in the germline V gene.

The CDR3 DNA is TGTGCCAGCAGTTACTCGAAAAACAGGGGCACTGAAGCTTTCTTT. Translated: CASSYSKNRGTEAFF. This chain joins TRBV6-5 and TRBJ1-1; 7 bases fit TRBD1. CDR3 length: 15 residues. Per the germline V gene, CDR1 is MNHEY and CDR2 is SVGAGI. Trimming removed 0 bases from V and 4 bases from J; junction bases left unmatched: 5.

The chain joins TRBV29-1 to TRBJ1-6, with 8 bases identical to TRBD1. Germline CDR1 is SQVTM and CDR2 is ANQGSEA. There are 12 residues in the CDR3. V gave up 4 bases and J gave up 8 bases; unmatched junction bases: 1. The CDR3 loop is CSVGQGHSPLHF. The CDR3 DNA is TGCAGCGTTGGACAGGGGCATTCACCCCTCCACTTT.

This chain uses TRBV4-3 with TRBJ2-1; 8 bases agree with TRBD1. The CDR3 spans 15 residues. Trimming cost V 2 bases and J 7 bases; bases outside gene matches: 7. Germline V gives CDR1 LGHNA, CDR2 YSLEER. The CDR3 DNA follows: TGCGCCAGCAGCCAACTACAGGGGGTTGGGAATGAGCAGTTCTTC. Encoded protein: CASSQLQGVGNEQFF.

The chain couples TRBV2 to TRBJ2-1; TRBD1 might be the D (6 bases). CDR3 length: 15 amino acids. Deletions cut 6 bases from V and 5 bases from J, with 17 bases between. Germline V gene sequence: CDR1 SNHLY, CDR2 FYNNEI. The CDR3 loop is CASSEQGITNNEQFF. CDR3 sequence (DNA): TGTGCCAGCAGCGAACAGGGAATTACAAACAATGAGCAGTTCTTC.

The genes are TRBV5-1 and TRBJ2-7; D call uncertain. There are 17 residues in the CDR3. Germline V gene data show CDR1 as SGHRS and CDR2 as YFSETQ. V was pared by 1 base and J by 0 bases, with 17 bases between. The DNA of the CDR3 is TGCGCCAGCAGCTTGTTTGTTCAGGCCGATAGCTCCTACGAGCAGTACTTC. This gives the protein CASSLFVQADSSYEQYF.

Only one count was recorded for this clone. This chain joins TRBV7-6 and TRBJ2-5; D unresolved. This CDR3 comprises 12 residues. V lost 1 base and J lost 5, with 5 bases in between. In germline, CDR1 is SGHVS, CDR2 FNYEAQ. CDR3 sequence (DNA): TGTGCCAGCAGCTTAGTATCGGAGACCCAGTACTTC. Translating it yields CASSLVSETQYF.

In its sample, this clone was seen once. The chain couples TRBV27 to TRBJ1-2; D might be TRBD1 (6 bases). Germline CDR1 and CDR2: MNHEY and SMNVEV (reference sequence). CDR3 length equals 13 residues. The germline V and J ends were trimmed by 6 bases and 9 bases, with 17 bases remaining between them. The CDR3 loop reads CASSKEAGASYTF. Here the CDR3 DNA reads TGTGCCAGCAGCAAAGAGGCGGGGGCTAGCTACACCTTC.